The clone carrying this T cell receptor beta chain was recorded many times. There are 12 residues in the CDR3. Trimming cost V 2 bases and J 6 bases, with 8 bases left between them. Germline CDR1 reads KGHSH; CDR2 reads LQKENI. The data belong to a study of human T cells and chemical hapten exposure. Study background: Patches with 0.01% DPC went on the upper back, and the tests were read at 6 days.

The sample's time point: patch test 3, about 24 weeks after DPC sensitization. Treatment here: therapeutic diphenylcyclopropenone sensitization with weekly scalp DPC. TCRdb processed the RACE reads anew with MiXCR; each CDR3 protein has one entry. Of just over 70,000 distinct CDR3 sequences listed, around 10% were seen once; the top ten hold 1.4%. The gene calls are TRBV18 and TRBJ2-7; TRBD2 might be the D (6 bases). Specimen: whole blood, collected in connection with sensitization to the hapten diphenylcyclopropenone (DPC). The receptor comes from a woman aged 50 to 60 with alopecia areata. Some clones in this sample may be carry-over from other donors' samples. As DNA, the CDR3 is TGTGCCAGCTCACCATCCGGGGGCGAGCAGTACTTC. Encoded protein: CASSPSGGEQYF.